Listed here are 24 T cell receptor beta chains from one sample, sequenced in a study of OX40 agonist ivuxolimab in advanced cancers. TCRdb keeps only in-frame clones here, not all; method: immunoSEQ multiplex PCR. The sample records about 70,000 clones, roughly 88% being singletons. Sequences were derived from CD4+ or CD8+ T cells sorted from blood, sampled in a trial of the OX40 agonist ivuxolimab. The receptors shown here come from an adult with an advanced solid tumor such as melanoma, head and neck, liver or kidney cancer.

Here the CDR3 reads CASSSPGQGNQPQHF. In nucleotides, the CDR3 is TGTGCCAGCAGTTCCCCGGGACAGGGGAATCAGCCCCAGCATTTT. The gene calls are TRBV6-6 and TRBJ1-5, with 10 bases fitting TRBD1. This CDR3 contains 15 residues. Trimming took 4 bases from V and 4 from J; bases not matched to a gene: 4. Per germline, CDR1 MNHNY and CDR2 SVGAGI (reference sequence).

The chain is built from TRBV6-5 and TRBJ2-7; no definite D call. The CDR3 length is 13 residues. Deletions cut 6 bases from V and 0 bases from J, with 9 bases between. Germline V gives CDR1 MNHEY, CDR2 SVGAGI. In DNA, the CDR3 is TGTGCCAGCAGAACGGTGAGCTCCTACGAGCAGTACTTC. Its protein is CASRTVSSYEQYF.

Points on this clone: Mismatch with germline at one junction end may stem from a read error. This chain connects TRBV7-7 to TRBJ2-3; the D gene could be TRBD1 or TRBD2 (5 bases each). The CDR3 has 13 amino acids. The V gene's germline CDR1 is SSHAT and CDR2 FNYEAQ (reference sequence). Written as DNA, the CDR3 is TGTGCTAGCAGCCGGGGACCCGTAGATACGCAGTATTTT. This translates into CASSRGPVDTQYF.

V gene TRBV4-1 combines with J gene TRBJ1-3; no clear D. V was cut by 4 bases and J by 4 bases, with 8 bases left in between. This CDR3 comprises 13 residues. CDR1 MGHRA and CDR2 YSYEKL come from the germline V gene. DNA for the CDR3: TGCGCCAGCAGCCGCCCAGAGGGAAACACCATATATTTT. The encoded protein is CASSRPEGNTIYF.

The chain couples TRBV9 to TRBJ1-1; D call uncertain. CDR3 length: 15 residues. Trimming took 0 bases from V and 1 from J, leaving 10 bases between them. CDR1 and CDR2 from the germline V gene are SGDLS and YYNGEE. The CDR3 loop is CASSVEGVPNTEAFF. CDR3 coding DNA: TGTGCCAGCAGCGTAGAGGGAGTGCCGAACACTGAAGCTTTCTTT.

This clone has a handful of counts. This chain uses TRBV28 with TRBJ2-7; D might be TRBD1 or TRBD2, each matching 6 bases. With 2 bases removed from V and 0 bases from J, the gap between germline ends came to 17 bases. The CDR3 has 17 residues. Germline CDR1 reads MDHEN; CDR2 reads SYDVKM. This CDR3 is CASSLPGTGASSYEQYF. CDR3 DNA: TGTGCCAGCAGTTTACCGGGGACGGGGGCCTCCTCCTACGAGCAGTACTTC.

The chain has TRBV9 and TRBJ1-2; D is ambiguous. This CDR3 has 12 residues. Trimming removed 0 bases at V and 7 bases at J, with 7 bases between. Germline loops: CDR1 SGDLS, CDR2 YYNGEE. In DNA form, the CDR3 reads TGTGCCAGCAGCGTAGATGGCGGTGGCTACACCTTC. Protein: CASSVDGGGYTF.

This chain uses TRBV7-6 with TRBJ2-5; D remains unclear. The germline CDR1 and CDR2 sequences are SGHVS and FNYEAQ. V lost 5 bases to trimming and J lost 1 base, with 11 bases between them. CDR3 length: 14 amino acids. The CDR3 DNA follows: TGTGCCAGCAGCCCAGAGTTGCTCCAAGAGACCCAGTACTTC. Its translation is CASSPELLQETQYF.

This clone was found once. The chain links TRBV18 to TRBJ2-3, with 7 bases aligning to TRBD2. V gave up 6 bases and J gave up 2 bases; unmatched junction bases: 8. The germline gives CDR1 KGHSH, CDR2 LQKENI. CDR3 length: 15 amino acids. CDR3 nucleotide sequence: TGTGCCAGCTCCAGGGCGGGGGTGGCCACAGATACGCAGTATTTT. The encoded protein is CASSRAGVATDTQYF.

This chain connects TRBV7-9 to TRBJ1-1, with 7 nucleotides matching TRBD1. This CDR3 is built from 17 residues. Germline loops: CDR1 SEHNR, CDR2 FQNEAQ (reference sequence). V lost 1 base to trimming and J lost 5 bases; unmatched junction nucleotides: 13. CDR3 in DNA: TGTGCCAGCAGCTTAGTCCGACAGGGAAGCGGGTCAACTGAAGCTTTCTTT. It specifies CASSLVRQGSGSTEAFF.

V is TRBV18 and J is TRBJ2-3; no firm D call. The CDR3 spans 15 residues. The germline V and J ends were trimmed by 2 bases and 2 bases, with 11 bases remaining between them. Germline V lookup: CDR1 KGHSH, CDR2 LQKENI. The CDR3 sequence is CASSPTLLDTDTQYF. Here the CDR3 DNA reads TGTGCCAGCTCACCAACCCTTCTCGACACAGATACGCAGTATTTT.

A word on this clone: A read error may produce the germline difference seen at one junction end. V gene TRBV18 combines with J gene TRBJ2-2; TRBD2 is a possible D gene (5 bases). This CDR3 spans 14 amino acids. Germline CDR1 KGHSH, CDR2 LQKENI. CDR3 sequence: CASSPPGRSGDLFF. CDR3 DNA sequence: TGTGCCAGCTCACCACCCGGTCGCTCCGGGGATCTGTTTTTT.

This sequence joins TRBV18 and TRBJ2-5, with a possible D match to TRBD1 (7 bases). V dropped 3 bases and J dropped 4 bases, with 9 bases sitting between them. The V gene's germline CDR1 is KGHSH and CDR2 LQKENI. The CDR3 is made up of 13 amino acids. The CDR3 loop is CASSPRGVETQYF. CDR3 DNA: TGTGCCAGCTCACCCAGGGGGGTAGAGACCCAGTACTTC.

CDR3 sequence reads: CASSLAGNSNQPQHF. Here the CDR3 DNA reads TGTGCCAGCAGCTTGGCGGGAAATAGCAATCAGCCCCAGCATTTT. This chain connects TRBV5-5 to TRBJ1-5; the D is unclear. The germline gives CDR1 SGHKS, CDR2 YYEKEE (reference sequence). The CDR3 extends over 15 amino acids. V lost 0 bases and J 0 bases, leaving 7 bases between the germline ends.

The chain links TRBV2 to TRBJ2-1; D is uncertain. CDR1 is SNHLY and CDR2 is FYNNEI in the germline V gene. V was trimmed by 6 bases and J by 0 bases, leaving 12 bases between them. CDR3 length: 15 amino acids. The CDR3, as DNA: TGTGCCAGCAGAGCTAGGATAGGCTCCTACAATGAGCAGTTCTTC. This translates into CASRARIGSYNEQFF.

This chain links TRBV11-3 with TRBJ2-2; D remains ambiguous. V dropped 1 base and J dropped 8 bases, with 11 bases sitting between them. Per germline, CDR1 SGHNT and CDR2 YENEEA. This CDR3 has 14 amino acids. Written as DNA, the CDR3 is TGTGCCAGCAGCTTAGGAGTTTCGAGGGGGGAGCTGTTTTTT. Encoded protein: CASSLGVSRGELFF.

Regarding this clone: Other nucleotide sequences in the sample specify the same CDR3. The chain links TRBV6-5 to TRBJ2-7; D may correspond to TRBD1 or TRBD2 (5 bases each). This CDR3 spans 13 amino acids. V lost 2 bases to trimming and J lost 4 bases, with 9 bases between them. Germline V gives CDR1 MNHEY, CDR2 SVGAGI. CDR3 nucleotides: TGTGCCAGCAGTTACGGGACCTTGTACGAGCAGTACTTC. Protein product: CASSYGTLYEQYF.

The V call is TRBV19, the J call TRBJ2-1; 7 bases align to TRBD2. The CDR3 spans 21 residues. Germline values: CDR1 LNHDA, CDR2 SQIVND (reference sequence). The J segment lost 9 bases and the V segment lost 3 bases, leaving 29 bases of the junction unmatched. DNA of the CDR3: TGTGCCAGTAGTATCTACTCCCTACGCCCGGACGTAGCGGGCCTCCGGAGTGAGCAGTTCTTC. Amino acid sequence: CASSIYSLRPDVAGLRSEQFF. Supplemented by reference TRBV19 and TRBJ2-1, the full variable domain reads DGGITQSPKYLFRKEGQNVTLSCEQNLNHDAMYWYRQDPGQGLRLIYYSQIVNDFQKGDIAEGYSVSREKKESFPLTVTSAQKNPTAFYLCASSIYSLRPDVAGLRSEQFFGPGTRLTVL.

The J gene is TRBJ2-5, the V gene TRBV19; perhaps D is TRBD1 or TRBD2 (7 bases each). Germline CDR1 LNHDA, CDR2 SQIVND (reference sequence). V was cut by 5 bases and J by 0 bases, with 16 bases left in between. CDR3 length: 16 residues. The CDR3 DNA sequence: TGTGCCAGTAGTCAGGGGGGGCTCGGTTACCAAGAGACCCAGTACTTC. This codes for CASSQGGLGYQETQYF.

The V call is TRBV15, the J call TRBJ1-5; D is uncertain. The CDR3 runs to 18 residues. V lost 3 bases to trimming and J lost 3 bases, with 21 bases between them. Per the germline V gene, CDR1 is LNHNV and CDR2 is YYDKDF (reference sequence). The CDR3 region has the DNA TGTGCCACCAGCAGTCCACGAGGGTTGTATAGACTCAATCAGCCCCAGCATTTT. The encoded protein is CATSSPRGLYRLNQPQHF.

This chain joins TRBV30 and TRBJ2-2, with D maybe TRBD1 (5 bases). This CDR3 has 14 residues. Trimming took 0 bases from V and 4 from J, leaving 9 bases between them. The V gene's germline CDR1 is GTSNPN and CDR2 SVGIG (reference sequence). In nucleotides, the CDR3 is TGTGCCTGGAGTGTACAGGTTACCACCGGGGAGCTGTTTTTT. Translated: CAWSVQVTTGELFF.

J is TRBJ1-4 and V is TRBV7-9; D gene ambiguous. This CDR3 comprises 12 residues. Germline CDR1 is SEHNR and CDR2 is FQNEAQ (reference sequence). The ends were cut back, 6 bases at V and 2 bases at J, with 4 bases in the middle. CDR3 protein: CASRFTNEKLFF. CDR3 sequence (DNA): TGTGCCAGCAGATTTACTAATGAAAAACTGTTTTTT.

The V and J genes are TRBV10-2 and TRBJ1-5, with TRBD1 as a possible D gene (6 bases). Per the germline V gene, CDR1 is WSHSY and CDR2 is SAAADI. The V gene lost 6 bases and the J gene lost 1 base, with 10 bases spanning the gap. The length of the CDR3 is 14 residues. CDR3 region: CASSKGGSNQPQHF. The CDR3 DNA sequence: TGCGCCAGCAGCAAAGGGGGAAGCAATCAGCCCCAGCATTTT.

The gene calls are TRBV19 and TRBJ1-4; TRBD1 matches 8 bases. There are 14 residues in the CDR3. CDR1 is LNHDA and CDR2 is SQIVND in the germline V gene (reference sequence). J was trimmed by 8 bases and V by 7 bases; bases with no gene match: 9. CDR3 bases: TGTGCCAGTACTTCCAGGGGGCGCCGGGAAAAACTGTTTTTT. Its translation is CASTSRGRREKLFF.